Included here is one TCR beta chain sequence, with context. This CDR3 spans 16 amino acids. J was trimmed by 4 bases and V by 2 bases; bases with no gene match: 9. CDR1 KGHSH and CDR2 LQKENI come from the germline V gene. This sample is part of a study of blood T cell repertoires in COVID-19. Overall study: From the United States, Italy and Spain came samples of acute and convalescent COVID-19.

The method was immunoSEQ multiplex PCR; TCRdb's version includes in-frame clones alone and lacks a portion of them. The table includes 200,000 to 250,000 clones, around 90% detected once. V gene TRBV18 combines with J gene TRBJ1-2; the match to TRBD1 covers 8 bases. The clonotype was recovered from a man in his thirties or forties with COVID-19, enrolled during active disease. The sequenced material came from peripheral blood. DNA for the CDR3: TGTGCCAGCTCACCAGGCCAGGGGGCCCAGACCTATGGCTACACCTTC. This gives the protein CASSPGQGAQTYGYTF.